Reported below is one T cell receptor (beta chain). What it recognizes is unknown. PCR employed 60 Vbeta and 13 Jbeta primers. Using immunoSEQ multiplex PCR, the repertoire was profiled, and TCRdb retains in-frame clones only, with some absent. In total, the table holds 90,000 to 100,000 clones. From germline, CDR1 is SGHRS and CDR2 YFSETQ. The CDR3 spans 15 residues. V was pared by 4 bases and J by 5 bases, with 4 bases of the junction left unmatched. The data were obtained in a study of cytomegalovirus exposure and HLA in healthy donors. General study results and limits: Common viral pathogens seemed to be connected with several of the most significant clusters, according to a later analysis. It was only CMV serostatus that was available as immune exposure information. In an earlier analysis, productive rearrangement rates for most beta V segments clustered near 87% or 30%.

All donors participated as healthy donors of bone marrow. The chain carries TRBV5-1 and TRBJ1-4; 11 positions agree with TRBD1. The sequence was obtained from a woman younger than 45 in good health and CMV-seronegative. Sequenced material: PBMCs. CDR3 sequence: CASSPGTGGNEKLFF. For the CDR3, the DNA is TGCGCCAGCAGCCCTGGGACAGGGGGAAATGAAAAACTGTTTTTT.